This T cell receptor beta chain is drawn from a study of CD8+ T cells in alopecia areata. Extracted from the samples, RNA was reverse transcribed into cDNA to serve as the sequencing template. Method: immunoSEQ multiplex PCR; TCRdb's copy keeps in-frame clones and lacks some. Of 120,000 or so clones detected, about 46% appear once; the ten largest clones hold 10% to 13%. Trimming pared 6 bases from V and 4 bases from J, leaving 15 bases between. The germline V gene has CDR1 SQVTM and CDR2 ANQGSEA. The CDR3 extends over 13 amino acids. This clone was recorded a few times. The chain joins TRBV29-1 to TRBJ2-5, with a possible D match to TRBD2 (5 bases). This TCR derives from a human donor with alopecia areata. The sample consisted of NKG2D-low CD8+ T cells sorted from blood. CDR3 nucleotide sequence: TGCAGCGTGGGCTGGTCTCGGGGAGAGACCCAGTACTTC. It is translated as CSVGWSRGETQYF.